This TCR beta chain was captured by sequencing in a study of blood T cells in healthy people across ages. The CDR3 has 13 amino acids. The V end lost 0 bases, the J end lost 1 base, and 6 bases lay between the germline ends. In germline, CDR1 is DFQATT, CDR2 SNEGSKA (reference sequence). It was with a sample-barcoded 5' primer and a J-beta primer mix that a second PCR of roughly 7 to 12 cycles was run. TCRdb fed the 5' RACE reads into MiXCR, producing one record per CDR3 protein. Of approximately 690,000 distinct CDR3 sequences listed, 58% are singletons. This clonotype was observed a handful of times.

This sequence joins TRBV20-1 and TRBJ1-2, with D uncertain. This TCR was sampled from a man aged 55-75 years in good health. Sequences were obtained from blood. CDR3 residues: CSARDGVNYGYTF. The CDR3 nucleotides read TGCAGTGCTAGAGACGGGGTTAACTATGGCTACACCTTC.